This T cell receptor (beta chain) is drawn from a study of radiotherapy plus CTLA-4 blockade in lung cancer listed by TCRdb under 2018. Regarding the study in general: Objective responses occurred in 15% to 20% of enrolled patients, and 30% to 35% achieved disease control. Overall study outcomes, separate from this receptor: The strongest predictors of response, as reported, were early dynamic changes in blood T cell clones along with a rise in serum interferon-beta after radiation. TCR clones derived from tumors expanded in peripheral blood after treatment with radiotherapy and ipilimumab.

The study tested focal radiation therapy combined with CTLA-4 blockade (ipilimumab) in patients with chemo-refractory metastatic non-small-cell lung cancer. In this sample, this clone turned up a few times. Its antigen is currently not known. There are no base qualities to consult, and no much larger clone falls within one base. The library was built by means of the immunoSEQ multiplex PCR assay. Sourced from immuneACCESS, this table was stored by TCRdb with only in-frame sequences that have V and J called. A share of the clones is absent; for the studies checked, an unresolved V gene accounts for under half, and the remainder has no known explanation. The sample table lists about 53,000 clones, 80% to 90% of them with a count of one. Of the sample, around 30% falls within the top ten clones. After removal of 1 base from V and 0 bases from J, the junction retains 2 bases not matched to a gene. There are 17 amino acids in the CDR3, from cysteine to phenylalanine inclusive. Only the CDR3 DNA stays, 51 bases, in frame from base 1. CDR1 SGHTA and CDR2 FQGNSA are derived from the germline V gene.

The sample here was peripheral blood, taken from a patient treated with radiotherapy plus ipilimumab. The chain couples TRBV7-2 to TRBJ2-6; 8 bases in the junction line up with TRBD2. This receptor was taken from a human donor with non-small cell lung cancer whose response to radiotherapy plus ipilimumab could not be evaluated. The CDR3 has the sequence CASSLVAGGSGANVLTF. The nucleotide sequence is TGTGCCAGCAGCTTAGTTGCGGGGGGCTCTGGGGCCAACGTCCTGACTTTC.